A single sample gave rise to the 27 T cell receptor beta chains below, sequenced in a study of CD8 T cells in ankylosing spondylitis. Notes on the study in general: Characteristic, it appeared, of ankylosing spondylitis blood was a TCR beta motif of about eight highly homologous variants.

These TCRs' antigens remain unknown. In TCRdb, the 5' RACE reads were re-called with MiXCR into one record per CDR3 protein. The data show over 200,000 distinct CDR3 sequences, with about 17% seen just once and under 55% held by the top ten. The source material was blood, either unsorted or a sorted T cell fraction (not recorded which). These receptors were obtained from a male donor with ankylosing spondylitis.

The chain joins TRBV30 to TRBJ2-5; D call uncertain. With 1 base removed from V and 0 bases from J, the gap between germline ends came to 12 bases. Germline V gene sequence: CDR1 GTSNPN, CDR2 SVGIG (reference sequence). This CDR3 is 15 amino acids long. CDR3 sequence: CAWSAGLMDQETQYF. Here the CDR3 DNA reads TGTGCCTGGAGTGCGGGCCTAATGGACCAAGAGACCCAGTACTTC.

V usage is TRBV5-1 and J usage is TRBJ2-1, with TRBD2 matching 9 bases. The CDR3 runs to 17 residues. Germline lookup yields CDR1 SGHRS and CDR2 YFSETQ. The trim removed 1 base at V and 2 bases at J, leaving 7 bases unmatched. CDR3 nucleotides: TGCGCCAGCAGCTTGTGGGCTAGCGGGGACGCCTACAATGAGCAGTTCTTC. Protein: CASSLWASGDAYNEQFF.

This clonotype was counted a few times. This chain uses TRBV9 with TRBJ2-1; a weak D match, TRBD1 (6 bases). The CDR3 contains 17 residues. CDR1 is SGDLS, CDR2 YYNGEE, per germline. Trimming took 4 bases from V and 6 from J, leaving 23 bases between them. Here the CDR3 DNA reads TGTGCCAGCAGCTCGCCCCCCGGGACACAAGACCTCAATGAGCAGTTCTTC. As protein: CASSSPPGTQDLNEQFF.

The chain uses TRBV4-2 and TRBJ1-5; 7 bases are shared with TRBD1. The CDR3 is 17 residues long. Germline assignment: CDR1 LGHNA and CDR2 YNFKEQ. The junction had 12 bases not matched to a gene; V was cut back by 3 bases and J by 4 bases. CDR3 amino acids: CASSHFTGTEANQPQHF. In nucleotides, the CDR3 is TGTGCCAGCAGCCATTTTACCGGGACAGAGGCAAATCAGCCCCAGCATTTT.

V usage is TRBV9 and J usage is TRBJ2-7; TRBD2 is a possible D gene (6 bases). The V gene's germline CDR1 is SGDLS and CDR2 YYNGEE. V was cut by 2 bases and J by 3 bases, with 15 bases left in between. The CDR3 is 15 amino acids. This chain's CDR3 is CASSVLPSEYYEQYF. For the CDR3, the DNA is TGTGCCAGCAGCGTTTTGCCTAGCGAGTACTACGAGCAGTACTTC.

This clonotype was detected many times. CDR3 protein: CSVFSGISGGELFF. The DNA for the CDR3 is TGCAGCGTTTTTAGCGGGATTAGCGGCGGGGAGCTGTTTTTT. The chain recombines TRBV29-1 with TRBJ2-2, with 8 bases that match TRBD2. The CDR3 has 14 amino acids. Germline V gene sequence: CDR1 SQVTM, CDR2 ANQGSEA. The trim removed 5 bases at V and 7 bases at J, leaving 9 bases unmatched.

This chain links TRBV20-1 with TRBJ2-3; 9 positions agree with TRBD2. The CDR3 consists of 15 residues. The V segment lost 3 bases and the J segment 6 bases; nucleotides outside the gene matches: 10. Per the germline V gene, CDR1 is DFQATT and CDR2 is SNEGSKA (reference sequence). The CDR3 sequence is CSASGREGRLDTQYF. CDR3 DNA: TGCAGTGCTAGTGGGCGGGAGGGTCGACTGGATACGCAGTATTTT.

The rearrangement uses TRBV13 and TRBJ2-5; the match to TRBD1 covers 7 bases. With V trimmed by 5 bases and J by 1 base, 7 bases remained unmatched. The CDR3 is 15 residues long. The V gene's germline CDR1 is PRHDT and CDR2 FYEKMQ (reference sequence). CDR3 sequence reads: CASSHGTATQETQYF. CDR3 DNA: TGTGCCAGCAGCCACGGGACAGCTACCCAAGAGACCCAGTACTTC.

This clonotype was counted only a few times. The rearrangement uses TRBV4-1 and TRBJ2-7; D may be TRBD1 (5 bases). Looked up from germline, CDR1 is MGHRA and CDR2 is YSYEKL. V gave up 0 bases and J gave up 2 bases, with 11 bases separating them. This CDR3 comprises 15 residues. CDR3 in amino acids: CASSQEYRTAYEQYF. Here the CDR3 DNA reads TGCGCCAGCAGCCAAGAGTACAGGACCGCCTACGAGCAGTACTTC.

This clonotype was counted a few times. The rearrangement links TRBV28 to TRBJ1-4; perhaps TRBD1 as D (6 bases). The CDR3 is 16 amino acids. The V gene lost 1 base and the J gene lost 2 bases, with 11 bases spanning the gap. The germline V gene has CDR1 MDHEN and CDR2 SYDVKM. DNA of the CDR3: TGTGCCAGCAGTTTATACGCAGGGGCCACTAATGAAAAACTGTTTTTT. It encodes CASSLYAGATNEKLFF.

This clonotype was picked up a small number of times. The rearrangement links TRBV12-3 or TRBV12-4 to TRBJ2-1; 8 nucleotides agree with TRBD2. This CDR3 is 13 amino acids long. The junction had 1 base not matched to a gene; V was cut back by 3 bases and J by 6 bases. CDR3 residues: CASSFGGVNEQFF. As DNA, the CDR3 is TGTGCCAGCAGTTTCGGGGGGGTCAATGAGCAGTTCTTC.

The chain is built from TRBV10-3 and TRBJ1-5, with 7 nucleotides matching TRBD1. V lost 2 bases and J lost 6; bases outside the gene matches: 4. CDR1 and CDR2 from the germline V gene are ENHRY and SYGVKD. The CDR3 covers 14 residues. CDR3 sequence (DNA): TGTGCCATCAGTGAGCGGTACAGGGGTCAGCCCCAGCATTTT. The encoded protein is CAISERYRGQPQHF.

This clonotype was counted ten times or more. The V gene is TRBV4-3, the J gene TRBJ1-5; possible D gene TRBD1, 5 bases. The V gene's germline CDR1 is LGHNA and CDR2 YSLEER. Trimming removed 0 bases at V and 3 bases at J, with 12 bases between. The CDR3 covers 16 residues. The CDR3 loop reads CASSQDGSGNNQPQHF. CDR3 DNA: TGCGCCAGCAGCCAAGATGGGTCAGGGAACAATCAGCCCCAGCATTTT.

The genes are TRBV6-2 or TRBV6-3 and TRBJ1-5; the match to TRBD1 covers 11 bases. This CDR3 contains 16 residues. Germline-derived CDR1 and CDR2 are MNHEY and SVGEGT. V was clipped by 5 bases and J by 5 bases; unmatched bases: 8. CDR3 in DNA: TGTGCCAGCAGTCCGCTCGGGACAGGGGGAGATCAGCCCCAGCATTTT. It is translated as CASSPLGTGGDQPQHF.

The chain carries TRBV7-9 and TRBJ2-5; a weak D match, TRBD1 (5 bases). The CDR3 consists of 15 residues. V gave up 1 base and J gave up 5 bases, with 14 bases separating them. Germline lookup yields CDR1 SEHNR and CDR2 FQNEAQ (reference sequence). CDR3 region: CASSLVGRVDETQYF. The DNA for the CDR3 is TGTGCCAGCAGCTTAGTAGGCAGGGTGGATGAGACCCAGTACTTC. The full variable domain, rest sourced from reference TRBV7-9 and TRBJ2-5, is DTGVSQNPRHKITKRGQNVTFRCDPISEHNRLYWYRQTLGQGPEFLTYFQNEAQLEKSRLLSDRFSAERPKGSFSTLEIQRTEQGDSAMYLCASSLVGRVDETQYFGPGTRLLVL.

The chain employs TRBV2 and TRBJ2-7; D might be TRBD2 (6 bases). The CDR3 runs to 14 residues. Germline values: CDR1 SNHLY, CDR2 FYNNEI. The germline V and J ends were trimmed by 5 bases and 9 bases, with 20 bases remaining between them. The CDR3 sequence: CASSPRDLPEVQYF. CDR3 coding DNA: TGTGCCAGCAGTCCGCGGGACCTTCCCGAGGTGCAGTACTTC.

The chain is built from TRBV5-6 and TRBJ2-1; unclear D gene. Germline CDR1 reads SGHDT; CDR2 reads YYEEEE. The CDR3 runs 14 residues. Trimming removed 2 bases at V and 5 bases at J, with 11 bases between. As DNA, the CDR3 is TGTGCCAGCAGCTTCGGGTTGGGCAACAATGAGCAGTTCTTC. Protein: CASSFGLGNNEQFF.

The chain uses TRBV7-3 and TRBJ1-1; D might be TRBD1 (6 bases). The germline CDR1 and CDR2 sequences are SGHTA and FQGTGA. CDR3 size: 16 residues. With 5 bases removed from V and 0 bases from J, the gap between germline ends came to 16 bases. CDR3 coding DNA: TGTGCCAGCAGCCTGGGGGGGAGGGGGTTGAACACTGAAGCTTTCTTT. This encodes CASSLGGRGLNTEAFF.

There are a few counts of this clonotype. The CDR3 here is CTTIMGTIGTDTQYF. The CDR3 bases are TGTACTACTATTATGGGGACAATCGGCACAGATACGCAGTATTTT. This sequence joins TRBV12-3 or TRBV12-4 and TRBJ2-3; possibly TRBD1 for D (6 bases). The CDR3 totals 15 residues.

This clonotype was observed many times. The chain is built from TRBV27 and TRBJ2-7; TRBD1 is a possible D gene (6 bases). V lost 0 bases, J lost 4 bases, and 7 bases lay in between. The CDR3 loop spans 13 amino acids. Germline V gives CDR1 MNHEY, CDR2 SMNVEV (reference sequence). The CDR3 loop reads CASSLSGAYEQYF. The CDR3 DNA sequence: TGTGCCAGCAGTTTATCGGGGGCATACGAGCAGTACTTC.

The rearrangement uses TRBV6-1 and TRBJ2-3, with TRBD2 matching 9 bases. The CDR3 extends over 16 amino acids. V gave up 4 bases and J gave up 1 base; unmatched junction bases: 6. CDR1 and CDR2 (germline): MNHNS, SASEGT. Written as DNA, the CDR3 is TGTGCCAGCAGTGTTCGACCTAGCGGGGGCACAGATACGCAGTATTTT. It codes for CASSVRPSGGTDTQYF.

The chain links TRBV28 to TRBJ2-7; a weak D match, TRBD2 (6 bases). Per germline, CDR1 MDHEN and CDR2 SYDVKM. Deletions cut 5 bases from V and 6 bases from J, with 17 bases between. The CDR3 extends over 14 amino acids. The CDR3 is CASSMSSQEGEQYF. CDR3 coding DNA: TGTGCCAGCAGTATGTCGTCACAGGAGGGCGAGCAGTACTTC.

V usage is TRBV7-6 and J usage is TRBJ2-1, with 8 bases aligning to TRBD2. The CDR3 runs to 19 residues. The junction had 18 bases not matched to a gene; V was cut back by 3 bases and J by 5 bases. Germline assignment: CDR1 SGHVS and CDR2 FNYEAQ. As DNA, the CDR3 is TGTGCCAGCAGCTTCGGGGCGCGACTCGCAGCGGGGGTAGACAATGAGCAGTTCTTC. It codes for CASSFGARLAAGVDNEQFF.

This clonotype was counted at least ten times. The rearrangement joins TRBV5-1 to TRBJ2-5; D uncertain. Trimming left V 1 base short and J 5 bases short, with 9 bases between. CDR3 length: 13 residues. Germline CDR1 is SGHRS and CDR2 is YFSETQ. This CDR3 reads CASSLWELETQYF. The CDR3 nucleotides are TGCGCCAGCAGCTTGTGGGAATTGGAGACCCAGTACTTC.

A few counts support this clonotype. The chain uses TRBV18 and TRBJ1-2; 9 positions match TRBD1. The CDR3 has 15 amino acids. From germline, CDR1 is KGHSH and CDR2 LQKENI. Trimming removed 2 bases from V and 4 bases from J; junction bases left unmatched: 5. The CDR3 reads CASSPEQGALYGYTF. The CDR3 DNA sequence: TGTGCCAGCTCACCAGAACAGGGGGCCCTCTATGGCTACACCTTC.

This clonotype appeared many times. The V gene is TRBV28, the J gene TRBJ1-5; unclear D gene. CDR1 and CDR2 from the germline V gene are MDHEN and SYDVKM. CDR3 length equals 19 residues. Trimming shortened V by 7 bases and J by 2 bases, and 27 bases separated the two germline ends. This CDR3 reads CASNILPGRTERGNQPQHF. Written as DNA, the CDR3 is TGTGCCAGCAACATCCTCCCCGGACGGACCGAACGGGGCAATCAGCCCCAGCATTTT.

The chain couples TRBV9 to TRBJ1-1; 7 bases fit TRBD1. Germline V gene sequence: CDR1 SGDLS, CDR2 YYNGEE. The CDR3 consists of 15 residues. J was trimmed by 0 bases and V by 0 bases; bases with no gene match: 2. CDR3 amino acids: CASSVDGTVNTEAFF. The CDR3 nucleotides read TGTGCCAGCAGCGTAGACGGGACAGTGAACACTGAAGCTTTCTTT.